Given below is one T cell receptor (beta chain) in context. This entry belongs to a study of control samples from healthy donors and cancer patients. Generated by immunoSEQ multiplex PCR, the TCRdb table keeps only in-frame clones and is missing some. The data show some 160,000 clones, about nine tenths seen once. Trimming removed 2 bases at V and 5 bases at J, with 7 bases between. The germline V gene encodes CDR1 SGHRS and CDR2 YFSETQ. The CDR3 sequence is 12 residues long. The clonotype originates from a man aged 25 to 45 in good health. Material for sequencing was blood. The rearrangement uses TRBV5-1 and TRBJ1-2; perhaps TRBD1 as D (6 bases). The DNA of the CDR3 is TGCGCCAGCAGCTTACAGGGTTATGGCTACACCTTC. This gives the protein CASSLQGYGYTF.